This section outlines one T cell receptor beta chain sequence together with its context. Other DNA variants within this sample encode the same CDR3. This sample is drawn from a study of blood T cell repertoires in COVID-19. The wider study: The United States, Italy and Spain supplied acute and convalescent COVID-19 samples.

The CDR3 has 14 amino acids. V was pared by 1 base and J by 1 base, with 6 bases between. CDR1 is LGHNA and CDR2 is YNFKEQ in the germline V gene. Per the original data handling: Using reference gene primer amplification, nucleated cell counts were estimated. The method was immunoSEQ multiplex PCR; TCRdb's version includes in-frame clones alone and lacks a portion of them. V, J and clone size were drawn from that table, and D and trimming were deduced from the DNA. The sample has approximately 300,000 clones, roughly 90% seen once; the top ten hold under 7.5%. The sample taken for sequencing was peripheral blood. The receptor was derived from a man between 18 and 29 years old who had recovered from COVID-19. The rearrangement links TRBV4-2 to TRBJ2-3, with a tentative D call TRBD2 (6 bases). CDR3: CASSQGGGTDTQYF. CDR3 in DNA: TGTGCCAGCAGCCAAGGGGGGGGCACAGATACGCAGTATTTT.